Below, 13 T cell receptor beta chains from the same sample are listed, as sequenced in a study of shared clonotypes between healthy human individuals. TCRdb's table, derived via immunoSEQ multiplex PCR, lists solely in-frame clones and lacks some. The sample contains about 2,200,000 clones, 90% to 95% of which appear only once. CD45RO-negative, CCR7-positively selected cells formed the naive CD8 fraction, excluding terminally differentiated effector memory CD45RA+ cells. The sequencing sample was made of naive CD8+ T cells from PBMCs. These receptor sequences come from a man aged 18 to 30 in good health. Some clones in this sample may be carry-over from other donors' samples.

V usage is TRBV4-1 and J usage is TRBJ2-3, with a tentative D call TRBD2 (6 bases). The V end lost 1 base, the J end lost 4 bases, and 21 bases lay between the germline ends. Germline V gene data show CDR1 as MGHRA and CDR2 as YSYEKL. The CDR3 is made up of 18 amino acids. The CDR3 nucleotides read TGCGCCAGCAGCCAAGTCAACCGCGGAGGGCGCGGAGCAGATACGCAGTATTTT. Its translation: CASSQVNRGGRGADTQYF.

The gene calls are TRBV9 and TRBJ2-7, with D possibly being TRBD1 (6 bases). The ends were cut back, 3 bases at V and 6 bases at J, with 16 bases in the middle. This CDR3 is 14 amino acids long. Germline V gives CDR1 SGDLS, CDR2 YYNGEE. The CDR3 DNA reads TGTGCCAGCAGCGGAGACGGGACATTCACCGAGCAGTACTTC. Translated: CASSGDGTFTEQYF.

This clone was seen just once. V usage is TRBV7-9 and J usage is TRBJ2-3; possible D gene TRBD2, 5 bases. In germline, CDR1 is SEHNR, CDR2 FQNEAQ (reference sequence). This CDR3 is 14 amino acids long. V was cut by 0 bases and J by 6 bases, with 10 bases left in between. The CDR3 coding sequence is TGTGCCAGCAGCTTAGCACCTATAGCGGATACGCAGTATTTT. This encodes CASSLAPIADTQYF.

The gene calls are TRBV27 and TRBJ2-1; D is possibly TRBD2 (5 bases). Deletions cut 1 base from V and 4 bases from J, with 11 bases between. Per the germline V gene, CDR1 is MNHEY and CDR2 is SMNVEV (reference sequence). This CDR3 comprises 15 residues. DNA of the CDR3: TGTGCCAGCAGTTTATTGGGAGTGAAATACAATGAGCAGTTCTTC. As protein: CASSLLGVKYNEQFF.

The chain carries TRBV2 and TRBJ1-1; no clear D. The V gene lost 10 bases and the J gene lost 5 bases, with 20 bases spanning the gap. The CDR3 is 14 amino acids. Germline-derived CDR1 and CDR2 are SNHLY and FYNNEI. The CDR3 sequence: CAITEDRGKTEAFF. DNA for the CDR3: TGTGCCATCACCGAGGATCGGGGAAAAACTGAAGCTTTCTTT. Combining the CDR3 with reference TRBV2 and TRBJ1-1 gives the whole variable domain EPEVTQTPSHQVTQMGQEVILRCVPISNHLYFYWYRQILGQKVEFLVSFYNNEISEKSEIFDDQFSVERPDGSNFTLKIRSTKLEDSAMYFCAITEDRGKTEAFFGQGTRLTVV.

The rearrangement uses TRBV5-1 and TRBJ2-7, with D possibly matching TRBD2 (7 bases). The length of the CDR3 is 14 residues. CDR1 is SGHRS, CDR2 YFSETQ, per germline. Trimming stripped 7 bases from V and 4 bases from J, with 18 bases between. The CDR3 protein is CASHGRGSEYEQYF. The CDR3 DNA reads TGCGCCAGCCATGGGAGGGGGAGTGAGTACGAGCAGTACTTC.

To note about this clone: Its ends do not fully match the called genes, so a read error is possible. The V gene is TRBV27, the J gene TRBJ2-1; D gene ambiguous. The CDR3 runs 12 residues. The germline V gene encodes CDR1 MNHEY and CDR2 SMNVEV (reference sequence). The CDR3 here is CVSTLLSDRQFF. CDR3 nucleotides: TGTGTCAGCACTCTTCTCTCCGACCGGCAGTTCTTC.

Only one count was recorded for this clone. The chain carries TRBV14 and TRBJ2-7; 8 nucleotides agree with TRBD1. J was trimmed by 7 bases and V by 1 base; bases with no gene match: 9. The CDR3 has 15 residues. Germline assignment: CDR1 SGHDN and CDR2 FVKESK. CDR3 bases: TGTGCCAGCAGCCAAGGGCAGGGGGCTTCGCGAGAGCAGTACTTC. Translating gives CASSQGQGASREQYF.

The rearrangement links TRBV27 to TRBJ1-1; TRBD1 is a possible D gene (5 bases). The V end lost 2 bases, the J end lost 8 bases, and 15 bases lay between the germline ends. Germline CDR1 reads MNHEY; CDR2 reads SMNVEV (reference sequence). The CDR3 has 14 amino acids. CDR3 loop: CASSLTGRPTEAFF. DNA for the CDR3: TGTGCCAGCAGTTTAACGGGACGACCGACCGAAGCTTTCTTT.

In DNA form, the CDR3 reads TGCAGCGTTGGCCGGGGCTACGAGCAGTACTTC. This translates into CSVGRGYEQYF. This chain links TRBV29-1 with TRBJ2-5; perhaps TRBD2 as D (5 bases). Matching the DNA end better, TRBJ2-7 makes the J call doubtful. The CDR3 is made up of 11 amino acids. The germline V gene encodes CDR1 SQVTM and CDR2 ANQGSEA.

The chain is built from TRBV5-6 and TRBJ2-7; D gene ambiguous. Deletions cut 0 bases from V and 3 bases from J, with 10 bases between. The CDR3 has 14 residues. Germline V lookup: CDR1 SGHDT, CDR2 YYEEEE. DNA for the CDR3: TGTGCCAGCAGCTTGGCCTTCGACGACTACGAGCAGTACTTC. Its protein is CASSLAFDDYEQYF.

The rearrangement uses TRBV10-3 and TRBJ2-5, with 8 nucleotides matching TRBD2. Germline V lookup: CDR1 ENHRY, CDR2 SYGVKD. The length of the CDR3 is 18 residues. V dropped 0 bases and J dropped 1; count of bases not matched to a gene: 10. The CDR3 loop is CAISESLGRLAGQETQYF. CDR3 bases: TGTGCCATCAGTGAGTCATTGGGCCGGCTAGCGGGCCAAGAGACCCAGTACTTC.

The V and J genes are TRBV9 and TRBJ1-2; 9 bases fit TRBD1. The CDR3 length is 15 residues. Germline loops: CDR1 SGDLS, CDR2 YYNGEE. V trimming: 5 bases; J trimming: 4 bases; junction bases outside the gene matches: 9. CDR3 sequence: CASSELQGAFYGYTF. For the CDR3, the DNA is TGTGCCAGCAGTGAATTACAGGGGGCGTTCTATGGCTACACCTTC.